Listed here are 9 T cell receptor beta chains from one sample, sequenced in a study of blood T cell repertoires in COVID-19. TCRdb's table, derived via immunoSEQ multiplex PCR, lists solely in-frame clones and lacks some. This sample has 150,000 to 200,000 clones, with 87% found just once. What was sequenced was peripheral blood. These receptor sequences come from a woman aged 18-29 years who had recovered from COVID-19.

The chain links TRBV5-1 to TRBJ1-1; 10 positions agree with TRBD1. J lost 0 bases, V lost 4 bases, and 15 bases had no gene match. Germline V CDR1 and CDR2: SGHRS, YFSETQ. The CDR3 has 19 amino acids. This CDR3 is CASSTGPGQGRPMNTEAFF. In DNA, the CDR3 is TGCGCCAGCAGCACGGGCCCGGGACAGGGGCGCCCTATGAACACTGAAGCTTTCTTT.

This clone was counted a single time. This chain's CDR3 is CASSLRLTGGNEQFF. CDR3 DNA sequence: TGTGCCAGCAGCCTCCGGTTAACCGGGGGGAATGAGCAGTTCTTC. The chain carries TRBV13 and TRBJ2-1, with 7 bases aligning to TRBD2. With V trimmed by 5 bases and J by 7 bases, 11 bases remained unmatched. This CDR3 has 15 residues. Germline CDR1 is PRHDT and CDR2 is FYEKMQ (reference sequence).

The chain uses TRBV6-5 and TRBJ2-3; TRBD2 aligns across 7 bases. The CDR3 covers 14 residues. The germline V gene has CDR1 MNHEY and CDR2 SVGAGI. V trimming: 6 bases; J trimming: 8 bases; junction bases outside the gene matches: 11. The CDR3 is CASRRGSERGTQYF. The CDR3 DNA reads TGTGCCAGCAGGCGGGGGTCGGAGCGTGGTACGCAGTATTTT.

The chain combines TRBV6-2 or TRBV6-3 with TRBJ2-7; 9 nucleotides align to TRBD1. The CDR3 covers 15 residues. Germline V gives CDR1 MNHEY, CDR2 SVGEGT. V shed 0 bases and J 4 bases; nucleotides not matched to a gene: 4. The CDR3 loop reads CASSYSGTGHYEQYF. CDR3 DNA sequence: TGTGCCAGCAGTTACTCCGGGACAGGGCATTACGAGCAGTACTTC.

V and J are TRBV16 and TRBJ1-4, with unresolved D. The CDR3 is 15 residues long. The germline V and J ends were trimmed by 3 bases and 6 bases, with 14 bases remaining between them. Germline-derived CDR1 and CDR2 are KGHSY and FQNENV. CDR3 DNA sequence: TGTGCCAGCAGCCAGGGGAGACTGCGTGATGAAAAACTGTTTTTT. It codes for CASSQGRLRDEKLFF.

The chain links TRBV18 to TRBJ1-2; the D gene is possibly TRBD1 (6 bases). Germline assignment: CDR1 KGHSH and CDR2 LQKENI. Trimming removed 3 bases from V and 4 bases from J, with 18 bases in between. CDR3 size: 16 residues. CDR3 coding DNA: TGTGCCAGCTCACCGGGGGTCAGGGGAGATGGCTATGGCTACACCTTC. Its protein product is CASSPGVRGDGYGYTF.

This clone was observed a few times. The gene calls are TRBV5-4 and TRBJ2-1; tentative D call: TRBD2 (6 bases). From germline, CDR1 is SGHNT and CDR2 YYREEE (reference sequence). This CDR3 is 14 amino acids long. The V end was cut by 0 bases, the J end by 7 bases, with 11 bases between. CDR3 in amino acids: CASSLEISGNEQFF. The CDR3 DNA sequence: TGTGCCAGCAGCTTGGAAATTAGCGGAAATGAGCAGTTCTTC.

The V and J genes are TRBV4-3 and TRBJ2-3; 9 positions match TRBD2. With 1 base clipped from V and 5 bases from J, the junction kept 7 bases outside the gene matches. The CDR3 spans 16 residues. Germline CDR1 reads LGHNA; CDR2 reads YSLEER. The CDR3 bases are TGCGCCAGCAGCCAAGGGCGGGGGGGCGGAGAAGATACGCAGTATTTT. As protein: CASSQGRGGGEDTQYF.

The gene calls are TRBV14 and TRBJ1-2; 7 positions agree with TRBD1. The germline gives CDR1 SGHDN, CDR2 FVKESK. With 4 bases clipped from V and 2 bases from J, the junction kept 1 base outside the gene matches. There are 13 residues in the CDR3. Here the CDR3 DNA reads TGTGCCAGCAGCCCGGGACAGAACTATGGCTACACCTTC. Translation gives CASSPGQNYGYTF.